Detailed here is one T cell receptor beta chain. This entry comes from a study of radiation and T cells in renal cell carcinoma. The V gene lost 5 bases and the J gene lost 2 bases, with 13 bases spanning the gap. The CDR3 has 14 amino acids. Germline V gene sequence: CDR1 SGHRS, CDR2 YFSETQ. Time point given: blood 2 weeks post-SBRT. Stated treatment: 15 Gy SBRT to primary tumor, nephrectomy 4 weeks later. Blood was sampled at baseline, 2 weeks and 4 weeks after SBRT. The tumor was a clear cell renal cell carcinoma. TCRdb's copy holds only in-frame clones and misses some; the assay was immunoSEQ multiplex PCR. This repertoire shows fewer than 30,000 clones, over 70% found once; its top ten account for around 32%.

The receptor's source is a man in his fifties or sixties with renal cell carcinoma. The source material was blood, sampled from a patient whose treatment included radiotherapy and nephrectomy. The chain joins TRBV5-1 to TRBJ1-1, with a weak D call TRBD1 (5 bases). CDR3: CASSPKGANTEAFF. DNA for the CDR3: TGCGCCAGCAGTCCTAAAGGGGCAAACACTGAAGCTTTCTTT.